This T cell receptor (beta chain) was sequenced in a study of OX40 agonist ivuxolimab in advanced cancers. Study information: Patients undergoing dose escalation presented with hepatocellular carcinoma, melanoma, renal cell or head and neck cancer.

Trimming shortened V by 4 bases and J by 6 bases, and 21 bases separated the two germline ends. CDR1 and CDR2 from the germline V gene are MNHEY and SMNVEV (reference sequence). The CDR3 is made up of 16 amino acids. Using immunoSEQ multiplex PCR, the repertoire was profiled, and TCRdb retains in-frame clones only, with some absent. The sample holds roughly 74,000 clones; roughly 90% are singletons and the top ten take about 8.6%. In the case of this clone: What it binds is not known.

Study findings and constraints: The CD4+ and CD8+ T cells in the blood had expanded clonally by week 6 at 0.1 to 3.0 mg/kg. The study found that CD8+ T cells averaged more expanded clones than CD4+.

The clonotype was recovered from an adult with an advanced solid tumor such as melanoma, head and neck, liver or kidney cancer. The sequencing here drew on CD4+ or CD8+ T cells sorted from blood, taken in a trial of the OX40 agonist ivuxolimab. V is TRBV27 and J is TRBJ1-2, with D perhaps TRBD1 (6 bases). The CDR3 is CASSSDSRPFPDGYTF. The CDR3 DNA reads as TGTGCCAGCAGTTCGGACAGCCGACCCTTCCCGGATGGCTACACCTTC.